The present T cell receptor beta chain was sequenced within a study of a mutant IDH1 vaccine in newly diagnosed glioma. The wider study: Treated patients, averaging about 40 years, were 62.5% male and approximately 38% female. Before enrollment, the patients had been treated with radiotherapy alone, temozolomide alone, or both together. Most of them had received both.

Notes on the study in general: Alterations occurring in top peripheral T cell clonotypes seemed unrelated to pseudoprogression.

The method was immunoSEQ multiplex PCR; TCRdb's version includes in-frame clones alone and lacks a portion of them. The sample includes approximately 100,000 clones, approximately 90% seen only once; the top ten take around 0.6%. About this clone itself: Its cognate antigen is unknown.

Time point specified: baseline, week 1 (first vaccination visit). The treatment denotes: pre-vaccination baseline after standard-of-care therapy. The ends were cut back, 5 bases at V and 13 bases at J, with 20 bases in the middle. Germline CDR1 reads MDHEN; CDR2 reads SYDVKM. The CDR3 has 14 amino acids. This TCR came from a woman in her fifties or sixties with glioma. The chain has TRBV28 and TRBJ1-4, with a possible D match to TRBD1 (5 bases). The material was PBMCs, obtained from a glioma patient treated with radiotherapy, temozolomide or both. CDR3 amino acids: CASSLTMGTQPLFF. The CDR3 nucleotides read TGTGCCAGCAGTCTTACAATGGGGACTCAGCCACTGTTTTTT. Full variable domain (missing parts from reference TRBV28 and TRBJ1-4): DVKVTQSSRYLVKRTGEKVFLECVQDMDHENMFWYRQDPGLGLRLIYFSYDVKMKEKGDIPEGYSVSREKKERFSLILESASTNQTSMYLCASSLTMGTQPLFFGSGTQLSVL.